The T cell receptor (beta chain) under discussion was sequenced for a study of PD-L1 blockade in urothelial cancer. Whole-study context: Prior exposure to chemotherapy in patients amounted to 0 to 3 regimens received. A median of roughly 130,000 T cells was found in the blood samples.

Time point of the sample: pretreatment peripheral blood. Pretreatment and on-treatment blood mononuclear cell samples were taken, totaling between 1 and 8 time points per patient. Synthetic templates analogous to TCR were spiked into all PCRs individually. This table comes from immunoSEQ multiplex PCR, and its TCRdb copy is limited to in-frame clones, with some not included. This sample has 130,000 or so clones, with about four fifths found just once. The CDR3 sequence is 15 residues long. V was clipped by 5 bases and J by 0 bases; unmatched bases: 6. The germline CDR1 and CDR2 sequences are SGHTA and FQGNSA.

V usage is TRBV7-2 and J usage is TRBJ2-7; 8 positions agree with TRBD2. The sequence was collected from a man aged 45 to 65 with urothelial cancer. Sequenced material: PBMCs, taken around atezolizumab (anti-PD-L1) treatment. As DNA, the CDR3 is TGTGCCAGCAGCAGTAGCGGGGTTCTCTCCTACGAGCAGTACTTC. It translates to CASSSSGVLSYEQYF.